The 10 T cell receptor beta chains below come from one sample, sequenced in a study of cytomegalovirus exposure and HLA in healthy donors. The study ran its PCR with 60 Vbeta and 13 Jbeta primers. The protocol was immunoSEQ multiplex PCR, while the TCRdb copy is restricted to in-frame clones and leaves out a portion. Found here are 150,000 to 200,000 clones, 80% of them singletons; the top ten hold roughly an eighth. The sequencing input was PBMCs. The receptor source for this set is a woman between 35 and 50 years old in good health and CMV-seronegative.

This clone has only a few counts. The chain couples TRBV10-3 to TRBJ1-6; no clear D. CDR1 and CDR2 (germline): ENHRY, SYGVKD. Trimming shortened V by 3 bases and J by 5 bases, and 5 bases separated the two germline ends. This CDR3 has 13 residues. The CDR3 protein is CAISDSDNSPLHF. As DNA, the CDR3 is TGTGCCATCAGTGATTCGGATAATTCACCCCTCCACTTT.

The chain combines TRBV30 with TRBJ1-2; no firm D call. With 0 bases removed from V and 0 bases from J, the gap between germline ends came to 11 bases. The germline CDR1 and CDR2 sequences are GTSNPN and SVGIG (reference sequence). The CDR3 runs 15 residues. The CDR3 protein is CAWSVLPKANYGYTF. CDR3 nucleotides: TGTGCCTGGAGTGTACTCCCGAAAGCTAACTATGGCTACACCTTC.

With regard to this clone: At one of its ends the junction is not consistent with the germline gene, which may arise from a read error. V and J are TRBV11-2 and TRBJ1-4; D is unresolved. This CDR3 has 12 amino acids. Looked up from germline, CDR1 is SGHAT and CDR2 is FQNNGV. In DNA, the CDR3 is TGTGCCAGCTCTTGGGCTAATGAAAAACTGTTCTTT. This gives the protein CASSWANEKLFF.

The CDR3 sequence: CSVDPSGGGYGYTF. DNA for the CDR3: TGCAGCGTTGACCCCTCGGGGGGTGGATATGGCTACACCTTC. V gene TRBV29-1 combines with J gene TRBJ1-2; weak D call: TRBD1 (5 bases). This CDR3 is 14 amino acids long. Germline V CDR1 and CDR2: SQVTM, ANQGSEA. With 3 bases removed from V and 5 bases from J, the gap between germline ends came to 16 bases. The full variable domain, rest sourced from reference TRBV29-1 and TRBJ1-2, is SAVISQKPSRDICQRGTSLTIQCQVDSQVTMMFWYRQQPGQSLTLIATANQGSEATYESGFVIDKFPISRPNLTFSTLTVSNMSPEDSSIYLCSVDPSGGGYGYTFGSGTRLTVV.

The chain uses TRBV7-8 and TRBJ2-5, with 8 bases lining up with TRBD1. The assigned J gene may be wrong: the sequence end matches TRBJ2-7 better. CDR3 length: 16 residues. CDR1 SGHVS and CDR2 FQNEAQ come from the germline V gene. The CDR3 nucleotides are TGTGCCAGCAGCTCATACGACAGGGGAGGCTCCTACGAGCAGTACTTC. Residues: CASSSYDRGGSYEQYF.

The chain couples TRBV28 to TRBJ2-3; TRBD2 might be the D (5 bases). The germline V and J ends were trimmed by 7 bases and 1 base, with 6 bases remaining between them. The CDR3 has 12 amino acids. CDR1 and CDR2 (germline): MDHEN, SYDVKM. For the CDR3, the DNA is TGTGCCAGCACGGAGGGCACAGATACGCAGTATTTT. Protein: CASTEGTDTQYF.

The genes are TRBV16 and TRBJ1-2; D possibly corresponds to TRBD1 (6 bases). Between the trimmed V and J ends, which lost 4 bases and 2 bases, there was a span of 8 bases. The germline gives CDR1 KGHSY, CDR2 FQNENV. There are 13 residues in the CDR3. The CDR3 region has the DNA TGTGCCAGCAGCCCCGGGACAAACTATGGCTACACCTTC. It specifies CASSPGTNYGYTF.

This chain uses TRBV6-1 with TRBJ1-1; D not certain. Trimming took 8 bases from V and 0 from J, leaving 13 bases between them. Germline assignment: CDR1 MNHNS and CDR2 SASEGT. This CDR3 has 14 amino acids. The CDR3 DNA reads TGTGCCAGCGAGATTATGGTGATGAACACTGAAGCTTTCTTT. The encoded protein is CASEIMVMNTEAFF.

V usage is TRBV19 and J usage is TRBJ1-2, with 8 bases matching TRBD1. Looked up from germline, CDR1 is LNHDA and CDR2 is SQIVND (reference sequence). J gave up 3 bases and V 3 bases, and 12 bases lay outside the gene matches. This CDR3 is 17 amino acids long. CDR3 sequence (DNA): TGTGCCAGTAGTATCGGACAGGGCCACCTCGGGGACTATGGCTACACCTTC. This encodes CASSIGQGHLGDYGYTF.

The genes are TRBV11-3 and TRBJ1-1; TRBD1 might be the D (6 bases). The CDR3 spans 14 residues. Germline V lookup: CDR1 SGHNT, CDR2 YENEEA. Trimming cost V 5 bases and J 4 bases, with 14 bases left between them. The CDR3 nucleotides read TGTGCCAGCAGCCCCAGAGGACAGAGCACTGAAGCTTTCTTT. Translated: CASSPRGQSTEAFF.